A single sample gave rise to the 9 T cell receptor beta chains below, sequenced in a study of blood T cell repertoires in COVID-19. Assay used: immunoSEQ multiplex PCR; TCRdb lists only in-frame clones, some missing. The sample records fewer than 60,000 clones, roughly 80% being singletons. The specimen was peripheral blood. These receptor sequences come from a man in his sixties with acute or convalescent COVID-19.

The chain recombines TRBV13 with TRBJ2-6, with a weak D call TRBD2 (5 bases). Germline CDR1 PRHDT, CDR2 FYEKMQ (reference sequence). V dropped 3 bases and J dropped 10 bases, with 7 bases sitting between them. The CDR3 sequence is 12 residues long. Here the CDR3 reads CASSFGGNVLTF. The CDR3 DNA is TGTGCCAGCAGCTTTGGAGGTAACGTCCTGACTTTC.

The J gene is TRBJ2-4, the V gene TRBV7-3; 8 bases are a match to TRBD1. J gave up 2 bases and V 5 bases, and 8 bases lay outside the gene matches. CDR1 and CDR2 (germline): SGHTA, FQGTGA. The CDR3 sequence is 16 residues long. This chain's CDR3 is CASSPGGRITKNIQYF. The CDR3 DNA is TGTGCCAGCAGCCCAGGGGGCAGGATAACCAAAAACATTCAGTACTTC.

This chain connects TRBV6-2 or TRBV6-3 to TRBJ1-1, with D possibly matching TRBD1 (5 bases). The CDR3 covers 16 residues. The germline CDR1 and CDR2 sequences are MNHEY and SVGEGT. The V end was cut by 2 bases, the J end by 5 bases, with 18 bases between. The chain's CDR3 is CASSYPSDMGGTEAFF. DNA for the CDR3: TGTGCCAGCAGTTACCCATCAGACATGGGGGGGACTGAAGCTTTCTTT.

The chain uses TRBV19 and TRBJ1-4; no firm D call. The germline V gene encodes CDR1 LNHDA and CDR2 SQIVND (reference sequence). CDR3 length: 13 residues. V was clipped by 6 bases and J by 5 bases, with 10 bases between them. The CDR3 reads CASRAGRNEKLFF. CDR3 coding DNA: TGTGCCAGTAGGGCAGGCAGAAATGAAAAACTGTTTTTT. The variable domain in full, completed from reference TRBV19 and TRBJ1-4, reads DGGITQSPKYLFRKEGQNVTLSCEQNLNHDAMYWYRQDPGQGLRLIYYSQIVNDFQKGDIAEGYSVSREKKESFPLTVTSAQKNPTAFYLCASRAGRNEKLFFGSGTQLSVL.

The chain combines TRBV14 with TRBJ1-1; D is perhaps TRBD1 (6 bases). The V end lost 1 base, the J end lost 7 bases, and 16 bases lay between the germline ends. The CDR3 totals 15 residues. Germline CDR1 reads SGHDN; CDR2 reads FVKESK. CDR3 nucleotide sequence: TGTGCCAGCAGCCAAGTTAGATGGGGGCCGGGTGAAGCTTTCTTT. This codes for CASSQVRWGPGEAFF.

This chain uses TRBV30 with TRBJ1-2, with 8 bases aligning to TRBD1. The length of the CDR3 is 14 residues. V lost 4 bases to trimming and J lost 5 bases; unmatched junction nucleotides: 9. Looked up from germline, CDR1 is GTSNPN and CDR2 is SVGIG (reference sequence). For the CDR3, the DNA is TGTGCCTGGACATCAGGGGGCTCGGGGTATGGCTACACCTTC. Amino acid sequence: CAWTSGGSGYGYTF.

V usage is TRBV14 and J usage is TRBJ2-1; 8 bases fit TRBD2. CDR3 length equals 15 residues. The junction had 3 bases not matched to a gene; V was cut back by 3 bases and J by 2 bases. Germline V gene lookup returns CDR1 SGHDN and CDR2 FVKESK. This CDR3 reads CASSQRAGAYNEQFF. CDR3 nucleotides: TGTGCCAGCAGCCAGAGAGCGGGGGCCTACAATGAGCAGTTCTTC.

The chain employs TRBV2 and TRBJ2-3; the D gene is possibly TRBD2 (5 bases). Germline CDR1 SNHLY, CDR2 FYNNEI. CDR3 length equals 14 residues. The V gene lost 6 bases and the J gene lost 2 bases, with 12 bases spanning the gap. The CDR3 DNA is TGTGCCAGCAGCGAGGGTCTTCTCACAGATACGCAGTATTTT. Translating it yields CASSEGLLTDTQYF.

This clone is a singleton in its sample. This rearrangement joins TRBV4-1 to TRBJ1-1; a weak D match, TRBD1 (6 bases). The CDR3 totals 17 residues. The V gene's germline CDR1 is MGHRA and CDR2 YSYEKL. V lost 0 bases to trimming and J lost 4 bases, with 18 bases between them. CDR3 in DNA: TGCGCCAGCAGCCAAGATCTGTTGGGGGCGACGGGCACTGAAGCTTTCTTT. This sequence encodes CASSQDLLGATGTEAFF.